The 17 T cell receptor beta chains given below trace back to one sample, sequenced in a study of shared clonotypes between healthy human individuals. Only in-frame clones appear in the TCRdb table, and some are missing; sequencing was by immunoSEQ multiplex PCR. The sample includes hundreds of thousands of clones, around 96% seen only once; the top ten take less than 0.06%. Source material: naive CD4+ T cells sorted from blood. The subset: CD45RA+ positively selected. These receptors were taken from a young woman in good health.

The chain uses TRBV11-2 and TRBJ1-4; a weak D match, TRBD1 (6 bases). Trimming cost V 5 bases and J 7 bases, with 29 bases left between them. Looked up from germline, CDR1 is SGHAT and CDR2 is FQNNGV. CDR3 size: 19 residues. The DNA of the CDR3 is TGTGCCAGCAGCCACAGGGCGAAGGACCCTCGGAGCTTTATTGAAAAACTGTTTTTT. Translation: CASSHRAKDPRSFIEKLFF.

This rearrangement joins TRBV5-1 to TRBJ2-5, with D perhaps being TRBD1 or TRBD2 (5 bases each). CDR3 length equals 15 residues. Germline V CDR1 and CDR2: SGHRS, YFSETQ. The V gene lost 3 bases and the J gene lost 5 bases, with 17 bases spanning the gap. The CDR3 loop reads CASSSTGTETETQYF. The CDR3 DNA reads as TGCGCCAGCAGCTCAACCGGGACCGAGACGGAGACCCAGTACTTC.

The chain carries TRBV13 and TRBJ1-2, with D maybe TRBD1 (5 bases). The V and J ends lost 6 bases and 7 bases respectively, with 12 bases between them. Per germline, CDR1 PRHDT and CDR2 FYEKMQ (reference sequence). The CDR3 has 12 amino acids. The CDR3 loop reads CASSRQGAGYTF. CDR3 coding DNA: TGTGCCAGCAGTCGGCAGGGAGCTGGCTACACCTTC.

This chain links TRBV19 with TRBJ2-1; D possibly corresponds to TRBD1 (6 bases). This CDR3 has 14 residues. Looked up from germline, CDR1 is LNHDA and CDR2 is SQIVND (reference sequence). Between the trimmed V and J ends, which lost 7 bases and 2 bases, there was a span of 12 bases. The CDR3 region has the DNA TGTGCCAGTACCCGAGGGGGAACCTACAATGAGCAGTTCTTC. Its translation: CASTRGGTYNEQFF.

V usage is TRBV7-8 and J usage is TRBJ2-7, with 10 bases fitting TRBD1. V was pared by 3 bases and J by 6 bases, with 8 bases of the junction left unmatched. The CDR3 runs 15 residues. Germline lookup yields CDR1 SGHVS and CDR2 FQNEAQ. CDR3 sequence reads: CASSFTGTGASEQYF. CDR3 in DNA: TGTGCCAGCAGCTTTACCGGGACAGGGGCCTCCGAGCAGTACTTC.

The CDR3 reads CSASGTTEAFF. CDR3 DNA: TGCAGTGCTAGCGGGACCACTGAAGCTTTCTTT. The chain has TRBV20-1 and TRBJ1-1, with a weak D call TRBD1 (5 bases). The CDR3 contains 11 residues. The germline CDR1 and CDR2 sequences are DFQATT and SNEGSKA (reference sequence). The germline V and J ends were trimmed by 3 bases and 4 bases, with 6 bases remaining between them.

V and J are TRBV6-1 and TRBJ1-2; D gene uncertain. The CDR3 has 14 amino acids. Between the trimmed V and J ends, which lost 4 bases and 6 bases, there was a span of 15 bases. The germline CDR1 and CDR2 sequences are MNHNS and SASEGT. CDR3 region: CASSGITDFNGYTF. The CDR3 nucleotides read TGTGCCAGCAGTGGGATCACAGATTTTAATGGCTACACCTTC.

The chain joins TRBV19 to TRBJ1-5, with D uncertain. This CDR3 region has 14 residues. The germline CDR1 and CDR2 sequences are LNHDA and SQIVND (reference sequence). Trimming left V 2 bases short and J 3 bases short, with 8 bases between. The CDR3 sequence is CASSINEDNQPQHF. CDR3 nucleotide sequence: TGTGCCAGTAGTATAAATGAGGACAATCAGCCCCAGCATTTT.

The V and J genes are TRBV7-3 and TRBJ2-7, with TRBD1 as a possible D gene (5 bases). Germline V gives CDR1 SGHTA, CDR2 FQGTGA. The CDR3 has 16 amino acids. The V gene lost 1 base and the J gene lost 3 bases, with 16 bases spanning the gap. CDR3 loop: CASSLNEGVLDYEQYF. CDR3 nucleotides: TGTGCCAGCAGCTTAAATGAAGGGGTCTTGGACTACGAGCAGTACTTC.

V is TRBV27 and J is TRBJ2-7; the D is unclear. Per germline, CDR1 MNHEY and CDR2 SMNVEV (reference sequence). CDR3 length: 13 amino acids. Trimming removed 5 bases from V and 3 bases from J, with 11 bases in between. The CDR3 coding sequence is TGTGCCAGCAGTCCCCCTAACTACTACGAGCAGTACTTC. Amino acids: CASSPPNYYEQYF.

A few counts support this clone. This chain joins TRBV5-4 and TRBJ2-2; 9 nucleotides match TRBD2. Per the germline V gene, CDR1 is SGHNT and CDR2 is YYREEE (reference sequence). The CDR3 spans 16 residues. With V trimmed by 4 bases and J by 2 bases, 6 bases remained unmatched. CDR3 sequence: CASSQFSGSNTGELFF. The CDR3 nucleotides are TGTGCCAGCAGCCAGTTTAGCGGGAGTAACACCGGGGAGCTGTTTTTT.

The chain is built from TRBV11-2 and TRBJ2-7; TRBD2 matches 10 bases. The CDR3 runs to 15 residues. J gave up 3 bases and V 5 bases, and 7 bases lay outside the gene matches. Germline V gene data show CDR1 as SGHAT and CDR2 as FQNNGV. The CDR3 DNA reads TGTGCCAGCAGCCGTGAACTAGCGGGACTCTACGAGCAGTACTTC. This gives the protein CASSRELAGLYEQYF. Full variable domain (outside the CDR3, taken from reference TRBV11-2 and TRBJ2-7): EAGVAQSPRYKIIEKRQSVAFWCNPISGHATLYWYQQILGQGPKLLIQFQNNGVVDDSQLPKDRFSAERLKGVDSTLKIQPAKLEDSAVYLCASSRELAGLYEQYFGPGTRLTVT.

In DNA, the CDR3 is TGTGCCAGCTCACCCCCAGCGGGAGGGGGCACCGGGGAGCTGTTTTTT. Protein sequence: CASSPPAGGGTGELFF. V gene TRBV18 combines with J gene TRBJ2-2; TRBD2 matches 10 bases. Trimming took 3 bases from V and 4 from J; bases not matched to a gene: 5. The germline CDR1 and CDR2 sequences are KGHSH and LQKENI. The CDR3 has 16 residues.

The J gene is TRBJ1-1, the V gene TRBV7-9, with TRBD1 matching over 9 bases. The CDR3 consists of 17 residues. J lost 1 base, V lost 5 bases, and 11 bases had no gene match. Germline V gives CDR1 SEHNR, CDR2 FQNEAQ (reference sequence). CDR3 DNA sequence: TGTGCCAGCAGCCATAAAACAGGGGGCTTTAGGAACACTGAAGCTTTCTTT. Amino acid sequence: CASSHKTGGFRNTEAFF.

As DNA, the CDR3 is TGTGCCAGCACACGGCGGGAGTTCGCCTACGAGCAGTACTTC. It yields the protein CASTRREFAYEQYF. The chain links TRBV9 to TRBJ2-7, with TRBD2 identical over 7 bases. The V gene end was trimmed by 6 bases and the J gene end by 2 bases; junction bases not matched to a gene: 8. This CDR3 has 14 residues. Per germline, CDR1 SGDLS and CDR2 YYNGEE.

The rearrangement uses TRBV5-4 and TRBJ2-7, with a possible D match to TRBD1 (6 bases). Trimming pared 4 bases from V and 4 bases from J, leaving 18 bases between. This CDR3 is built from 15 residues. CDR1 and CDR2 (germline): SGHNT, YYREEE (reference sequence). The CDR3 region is CASSIQGRTVYEQYF. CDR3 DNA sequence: TGTGCCAGCAGCATACAGGGTCGCACGGTTTACGAGCAGTACTTC.

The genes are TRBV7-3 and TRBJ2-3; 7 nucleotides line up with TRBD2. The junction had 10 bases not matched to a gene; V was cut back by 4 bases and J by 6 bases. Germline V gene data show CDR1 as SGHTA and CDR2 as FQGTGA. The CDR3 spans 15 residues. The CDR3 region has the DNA TGTGCCAGCAGCTCAGGACTAGGGTGGGCGGATACGCAGTATTTT. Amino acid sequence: CASSSGLGWADTQYF.